Listed here is a single T cell receptor (beta chain). This specimen belongs to a study of blood T cell repertoires in COVID-19. Across the study: The cDNA or gDNA used as material had been derived from T cells, B-cell-depleted T cells, or PBMCs.

The assay was immunoSEQ multiplex PCR, and TCRdb's table has in-frame clones only and misses some. The sample comprises 50,000 to 75,000 clones, roughly four fifths of which are singletons, and over 15% rests with the top ten. CDR1 and CDR2 (germline): SGHRS, YFSETQ. Trimming took 2 bases from V and 5 from J, leaving 13 bases between them. The CDR3 is made up of 14 amino acids. The material sequenced was peripheral blood. The sequence was collected from a man in his 60s with acute or convalescent COVID-19. The genes are TRBV5-1 and TRBJ2-5; the D is unclear. DNA of the CDR3: TGCGCCAGCAGCTTCTCTCCGGGTCTTGAGACCCAGTACTTC. It specifies CASSFSPGLETQYF.